This entry concerns a single TCR beta chain. No antigen is known for it. Qualities for individual bases were not recorded, and no much larger clone is one base off. The data belong to a study of TIL therapy for anti-PD-1-resistant metastatic lung cancer (dated by TCRdb to about 2021). Concerning the study at large: Tumors were harvested prior to any PD-1/PD-L1 blockade, after which nivolumab was administered to patients, and lymphodepletion, expanded TIL infusion and IL-2 were given to patients who progressed. Tumor and peripheral blood T cell receptor beta sequencing was used to track clonotypes across tumor, expanded TIL product and serial blood samples. Across the cohort, whole-exome sequencing showed a median non-synonymous tumor mutation burden of about 1.5 mutations per megabase. Enrolled patients had a median age of almost 55 years (range about 38-75) and a median tumor PD-L1 proportion score of over 5.5%. The cohort was composed predominantly of lung adenocarcinoma, with a handful of EGFR-mutant and two ALK-rearranged tumors included, and half of patients were identified as current or former smokers.

Overall results and qualifications from the work: Clonotypes from the infused TIL partially replaced the baseline peripheral repertoire and then declined over months, and persistence showed no apparent association with response. The study protocol defined all tumor marker inferences as exploratory. The cohort was highly selected, including more treatment-naive, never-smoker and oncogene-addicted patients than is typical, which limits generalizability.

Explained via the paper, the time point label denotes: pre-treatment sample, taken before nivolumab and TIL therapy. Adults with stage 4 NSCLC were enrolled in a dual-center phase I trial from 2017 to January 2020. The samples were obtained from a phase I trial that was single-arm and open-label and tested tumor-infiltrating lymphocyte therapy combined with nivolumab in advanced non-small cell lung cancer. Blood mononuclear cells were isolated from EDTA tubes by Ficoll gradient and were snap-frozen as pellets, and DNA was extracted with a Qiagen mini-prep kit. Trimming costs V 4 bases and J 0 bases, and their ends lie 7 bases apart. Including the terminal cysteine and phenylalanine, the CDR3 comprises 15 residues. Only CDR3 DNA remains: 45 bases, in frame from the first base. For CDR1 and CDR2, the germline V gene (reference sequence) lists LNHDA and SQIVND. Using bias-controlled multiplex PCR with the immunoSEQ v3 hsTCRB kit, the TCR beta CDR3 regions were amplified from genomic DNA. TCR libraries were sequenced on an Illumina NextSeq 500 to 1.5 million to 2 million read pairs for survey level or about 5-6.5 million for deep level. From the authors' description of their analysis: V, D and J genes were assigned, non-productive sequences were removed, and clonality was reported by immunoSEQ Analyzer software. To compare repertoires between infused TIL and blood, productive Simpson clonality was used along with the Morisita overlap index of productive TRB rearrangements. Absolute clonotype counts in blood were estimated as lymphocyte count times CD3+ fraction times the clone's productive frequency. TCRdb took over this immuneACCESS table, retaining in-frame rearrangements with V and J assigned. Such tables are incomplete; in checked studies, under half of the missing clones stem from an unresolved V gene, and the remainder is unexplained. The V and J calls and clone size were taken over from that table, and D and trimming were inferred from the DNA. The sample yields about 50,000 clones; 70% to 90% were counted once. In total, the top ten clones hold about 5% of the sample.

The sample was blood, taken at baseline. The sequence links TRBV19 to TRBJ2-6; the D segment could be TRBD1, given 5 matching bases. This clonotype was obtained from a person aged 25 to 80 with non-small cell lung cancer. This receptor has the CDR3 CASSRDSSGANVLTF. The sequence in DNA is TGTGCCAGTAGTAGAGACAGCTCTGGGGCCAACGTCCTGACTTTC.